A selection of T cell receptor beta chains follows, all from one sample in a study of T cell responses to AZD1222 COVID-19 vaccine. TCRdb's copy holds only in-frame clones and misses some; the assay was immunoSEQ multiplex PCR. The data hold about 97,000 clones, with about 91% observed a single time. This specimen consisted of peripheral blood, obtained on day 0 of AZD1222 vaccination. These TCRs come from an adult in good health. Each CDR3 is given without its conserved first and last residue. The D gene is left open where the match is weak.

v_gene: TRBV4-3; d_gene: .; j_gene: TRBJ1-2; CDR3aa: ASSQDLSESWGYT
v_gene: TRBV24-1; d_gene: .; j_gene: TRBJ2-2; CDR3aa: ATLGAAGELF
v_gene: TRBV4-2; d_gene: .; j_gene: TRBJ2-1; CDR3aa: ASSLGIMTSFWV
v_gene: TRBV3-1/TRBV3-2; d_gene: .; j_gene: TRBJ2-1; CDR3aa: ASSQDPGTQYNEQF
v_gene: TRBV25-1; d_gene: .; j_gene: TRBJ2-5; CDR3aa: ASSEEGRETQY
v_gene: TRBV18; d_gene: .; j_gene: TRBJ1-2; CDR3aa: ASSPLGQNYGYT
v_gene: TRBV11-2; d_gene: .; j_gene: TRBJ1-6; CDR3aa: ASSLVLGNSPLH
v_gene: TRBV27; d_gene: TRBD2; j_gene: TRBJ2-2; CDR3aa: ASSFLAATGELF
v_gene: TRBV4-1; d_gene: .; j_gene: TRBJ2-5; CDR3aa: ASSHGDRSQETQY
v_gene: TRBV3-1/TRBV3-2; d_gene: TRBD2; j_gene: TRBJ2-7; CDR3aa: ASSLGLAGVGEQY
v_gene: TRBV5-3; d_gene: TRBD1; j_gene: TRBJ2-5; CDR3aa: ARIIDRGQETQY
v_gene: TRBV9; d_gene: TRBD2; j_gene: TRBJ2-3; CDR3aa: ASSPGTSGNTQY
v_gene: TRBV14; d_gene: TRBD1; j_gene: TRBJ1-2; CDR3aa: ASSQAGTAYYYGYT
v_gene: TRBV5-1; d_gene: .; j_gene: TRBJ1-1; CDR3aa: ASSLDGKAEAF
v_gene: TRBV19; d_gene: TRBD1; j_gene: TRBJ1-4; CDR3aa: ASSIGTDEKLF
v_gene: TRBV5-1; d_gene: .; j_gene: TRBJ1-4; CDR3aa: ASSLGDPNEKLF
v_gene: TRBV9; d_gene: .; j_gene: TRBJ2-6; CDR3aa: ASSVGGSGANVLT
v_gene: TRBV9; d_gene: .; j_gene: TRBJ2-2; CDR3aa: ASSVDTPQWDTGELF
v_gene: TRBV7-9; d_gene: .; j_gene: TRBJ1-5; CDR3aa: ASSPAKGGQPQH
v_gene: TRBV7-9; d_gene: TRBD1; j_gene: TRBJ2-2; CDR3aa: ASSLARGTGDRAGELF
v_gene: TRBV5-1; d_gene: .; j_gene: TRBJ1-5; CDR3aa: ASSLQWDQPQH
v_gene: TRBV28; d_gene: .; j_gene: TRBJ1-2; CDR3aa: ASSQPSGTAYGYT
v_gene: TRBV9; d_gene: .; j_gene: TRBJ2-3; CDR3aa: ASSVAQGRGGTDTQY
v_gene: TRBV7-9; d_gene: TRBD2; j_gene: TRBJ2-2; CDR3aa: ASSLAFLAGNTGELF
v_gene: TRBV4-1; d_gene: TRBD1; j_gene: TRBJ1-2; CDR3aa: ASSLGTGGNNYGYT
v_gene: TRBV2; d_gene: .; j_gene: TRBJ2-7; CDR3aa: ASSVEWSSYEQY
v_gene: TRBV27; d_gene: .; j_gene: TRBJ1-2; CDR3aa: ASREGDYGYT
v_gene: TRBV2; d_gene: .; j_gene: TRBJ1-1; CDR3aa: ASKADTNTEAF
v_gene: TRBV7-2; d_gene: .; j_gene: TRBJ1-2; CDR3aa: ASSLVTNTNYGYT
v_gene: TRBV7-7; d_gene: TRBD1; j_gene: TRBJ2-5; CDR3aa: ASSQGGPFQETQY
v_gene: TRBV6-5; d_gene: .; j_gene: TRBJ1-5; CDR3aa: ASSPGGEKQPQH
v_gene: TRBV6-2/TRBV6-3; d_gene: .; j_gene: TRBJ2-7; CDR3aa: ASSSSGVGFYEQY
v_gene: TRBV6-1; d_gene: .; j_gene: TRBJ2-3; CDR3aa: ASSELTGALDTQY
v_gene: TRBV11-1; d_gene: .; j_gene: TRBJ1-2; CDR3aa: ASSPGWEYGYT
v_gene: TRBV29-1; d_gene: .; j_gene: TRBJ2-6; CDR3aa: SVDRPSGANVLT
v_gene: TRBV7-3; d_gene: .; j_gene: TRBJ1-6; CDR3aa: ASSSPVGPLH
v_gene: TRBV6-4; d_gene: .; j_gene: TRBJ1-1; CDR3aa: ASSEGGRTEAF
v_gene: TRBV29-1; d_gene: .; j_gene: TRBJ1-1; CDR3aa: SVEGQRGTEAF
v_gene: TRBV5-1; d_gene: .; j_gene: TRBJ1-5; CDR3aa: ASSLGGRGNQPQH
v_gene: TRBV28; d_gene: TRBD1; j_gene: TRBJ1-3; CDR3aa: ASSPRTGARNTIY
v_gene: TRBV6-5; d_gene: .; j_gene: TRBJ1-2; CDR3aa: ASSYSAAAGYT
v_gene: TRBV4-2; d_gene: .; j_gene: TRBJ2-1; CDR3aa: ASSLLGAASYNEQF
v_gene: TRBV19; d_gene: .; j_gene: TRBJ1-1; CDR3aa: ASSPMGGGTEAF
v_gene: TRBV14; d_gene: .; j_gene: TRBJ2-1; CDR3aa: ASSQETGDSYNEQF
v_gene: TRBV5-1; d_gene: TRBD1; j_gene: TRBJ2-5; CDR3aa: ASSPRTGQETQY
v_gene: TRBV5-1; d_gene: .; j_gene: TRBJ2-2; CDR3aa: ASMRGSAPTGELF
v_gene: TRBV6-1; d_gene: .; j_gene: TRBJ2-7; CDR3aa: ASSPPGGGQY
v_gene: TRBV10-1; d_gene: .; j_gene: TRBJ1-2; CDR3aa: ASSEDIREGPGYT
v_gene: TRBV28; d_gene: TRBD1; j_gene: TRBJ2-7; CDR3aa: ASSLSPGQGAGEQY
v_gene: TRBV6-5; d_gene: .; j_gene: TRBJ2-7; CDR3aa: ASSYPSGEQY
v_gene: TRBV19; d_gene: .; j_gene: TRBJ2-7; CDR3aa: ASSPVTFSYEQY
v_gene: TRBV11-2; d_gene: TRBD1; j_gene: TRBJ2-7; CDR3aa: ASSLGQGGVREQY
v_gene: TRBV5-5; d_gene: TRBD1; j_gene: TRBJ1-1; CDR3aa: ASRSSTGGMNTEAF
v_gene: TRBV27; d_gene: TRBD1; j_gene: TRBJ1-6; CDR3aa: ASSSGQGRVSPLH
v_gene: TRBV11-2; d_gene: .; j_gene: TRBJ1-6; CDR3aa: ASSFNGDNSPLH
v_gene: TRBV7-2; d_gene: .; j_gene: TRBJ2-2; CDR3aa: ASSSINTGELF
v_gene: TRBV9; d_gene: TRBD1; j_gene: TRBJ2-2; CDR3aa: ASSAGQGETGELF
v_gene: TRBV19; d_gene: TRBD1; j_gene: TRBJ2-2; CDR3aa: ASSIIQGVAGELF
v_gene: TRBV29-1; d_gene: .; j_gene: TRBJ1-4; CDR3aa: SVERGQGEKLF